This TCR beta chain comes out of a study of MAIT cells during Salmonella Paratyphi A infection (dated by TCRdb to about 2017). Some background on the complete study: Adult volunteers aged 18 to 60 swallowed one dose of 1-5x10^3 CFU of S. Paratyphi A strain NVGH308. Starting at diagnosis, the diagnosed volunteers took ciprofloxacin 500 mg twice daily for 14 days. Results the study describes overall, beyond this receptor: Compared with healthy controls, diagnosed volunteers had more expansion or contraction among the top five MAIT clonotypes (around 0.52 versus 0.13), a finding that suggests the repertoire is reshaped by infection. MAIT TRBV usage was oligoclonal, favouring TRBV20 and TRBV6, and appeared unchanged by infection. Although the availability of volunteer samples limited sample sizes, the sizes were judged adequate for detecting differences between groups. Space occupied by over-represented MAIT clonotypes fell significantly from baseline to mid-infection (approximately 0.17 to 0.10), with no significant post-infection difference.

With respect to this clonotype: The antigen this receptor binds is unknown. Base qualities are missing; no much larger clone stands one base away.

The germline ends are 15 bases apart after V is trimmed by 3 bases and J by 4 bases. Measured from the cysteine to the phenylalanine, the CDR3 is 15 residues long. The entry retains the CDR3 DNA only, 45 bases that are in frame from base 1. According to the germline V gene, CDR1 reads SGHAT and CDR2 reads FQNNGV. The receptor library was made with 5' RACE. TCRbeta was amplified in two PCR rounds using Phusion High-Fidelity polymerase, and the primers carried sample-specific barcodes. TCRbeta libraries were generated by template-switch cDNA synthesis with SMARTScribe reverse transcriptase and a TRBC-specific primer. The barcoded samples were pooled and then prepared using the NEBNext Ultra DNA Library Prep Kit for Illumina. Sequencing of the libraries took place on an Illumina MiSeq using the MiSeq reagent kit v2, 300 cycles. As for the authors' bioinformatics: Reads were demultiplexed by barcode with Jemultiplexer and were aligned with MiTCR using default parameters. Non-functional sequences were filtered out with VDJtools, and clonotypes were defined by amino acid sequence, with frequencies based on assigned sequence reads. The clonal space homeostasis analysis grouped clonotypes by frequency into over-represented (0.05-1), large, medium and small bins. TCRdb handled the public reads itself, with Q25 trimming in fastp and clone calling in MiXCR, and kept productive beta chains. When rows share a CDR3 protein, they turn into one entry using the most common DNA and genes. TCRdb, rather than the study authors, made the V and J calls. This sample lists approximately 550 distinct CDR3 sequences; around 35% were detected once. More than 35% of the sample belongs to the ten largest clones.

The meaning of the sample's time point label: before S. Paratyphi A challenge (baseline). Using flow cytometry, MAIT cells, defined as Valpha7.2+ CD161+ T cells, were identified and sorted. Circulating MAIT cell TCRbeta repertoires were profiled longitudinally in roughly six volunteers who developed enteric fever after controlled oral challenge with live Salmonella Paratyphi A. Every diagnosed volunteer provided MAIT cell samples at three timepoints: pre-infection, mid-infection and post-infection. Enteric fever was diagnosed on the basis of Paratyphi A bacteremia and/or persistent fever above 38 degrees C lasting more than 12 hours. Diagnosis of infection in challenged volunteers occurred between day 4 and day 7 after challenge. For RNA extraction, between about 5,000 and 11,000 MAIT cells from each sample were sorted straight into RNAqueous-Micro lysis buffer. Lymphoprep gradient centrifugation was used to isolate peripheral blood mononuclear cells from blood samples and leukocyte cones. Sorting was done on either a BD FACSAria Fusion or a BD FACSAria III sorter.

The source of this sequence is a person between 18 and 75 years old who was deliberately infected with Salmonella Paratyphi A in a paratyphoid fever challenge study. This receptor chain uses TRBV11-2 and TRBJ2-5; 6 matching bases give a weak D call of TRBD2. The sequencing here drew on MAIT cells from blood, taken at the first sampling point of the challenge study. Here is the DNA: TGTGCCAGCAGCTTGGGGGACCGGGGGACAGAGACCCAGTACTTC. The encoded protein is CASSLGDRGTETQYF.